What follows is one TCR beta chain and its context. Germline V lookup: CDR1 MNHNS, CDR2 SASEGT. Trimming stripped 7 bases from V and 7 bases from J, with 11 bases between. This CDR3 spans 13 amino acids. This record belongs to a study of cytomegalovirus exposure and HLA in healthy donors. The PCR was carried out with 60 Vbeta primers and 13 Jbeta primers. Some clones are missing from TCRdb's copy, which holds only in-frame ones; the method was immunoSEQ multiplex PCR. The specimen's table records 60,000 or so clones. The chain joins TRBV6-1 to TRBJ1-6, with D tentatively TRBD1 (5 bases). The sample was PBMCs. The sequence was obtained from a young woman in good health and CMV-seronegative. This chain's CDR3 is CASMEGRNSPLHF. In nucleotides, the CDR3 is TGTGCCAGCATGGAGGGGCGGAATTCACCCCTCCACTTT.